This TCR beta chain was recovered during a study of blood T cell repertoires in COVID-19. V was clipped by 7 bases and J by 3 bases; unmatched bases: 12. The CDR3 contains 16 residues. The germline CDR1 and CDR2 sequences are SGDLS and YYNGEE. Repertoires were generated with immunoSEQ multiplex PCR, while TCRdb's copy carries only in-frame clones and drops some. The profile shows some 370,000 clones, about 90% of them singletons. The chain is built from TRBV9 and TRBJ2-1, with 8 bases matching TRBD2. Input material: peripheral blood. This TCR derives from a man aged 18 to 29 with active or convalescent COVID-19. For the CDR3, the DNA is TGTGCCAGCGATGCGGGGGGACCCAACCTCTACAATGAGCAGTTCTTC. Its translation is CASDAGGPNLYNEQFF.